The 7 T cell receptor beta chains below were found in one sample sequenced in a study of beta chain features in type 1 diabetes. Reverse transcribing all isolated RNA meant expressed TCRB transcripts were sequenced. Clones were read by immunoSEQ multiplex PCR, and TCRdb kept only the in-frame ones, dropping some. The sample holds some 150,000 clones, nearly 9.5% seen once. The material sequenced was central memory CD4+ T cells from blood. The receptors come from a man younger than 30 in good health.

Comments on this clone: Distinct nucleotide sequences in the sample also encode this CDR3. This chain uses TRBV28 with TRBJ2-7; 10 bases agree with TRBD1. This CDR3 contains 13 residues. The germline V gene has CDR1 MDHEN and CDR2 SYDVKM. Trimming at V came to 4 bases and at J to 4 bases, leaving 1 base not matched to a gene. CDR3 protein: CASSSGQGYEQYF. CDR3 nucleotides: TGTGCCAGCAGTTCGGGACAGGGGTACGAGCAGTACTTC.

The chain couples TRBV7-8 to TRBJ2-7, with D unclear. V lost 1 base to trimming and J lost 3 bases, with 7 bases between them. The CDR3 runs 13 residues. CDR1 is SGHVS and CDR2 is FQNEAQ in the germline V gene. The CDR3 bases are TGTGCCAGCAGCTTAGGCCAGATCTACGAGCAGTACTTC. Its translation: CASSLGQIYEQYF.

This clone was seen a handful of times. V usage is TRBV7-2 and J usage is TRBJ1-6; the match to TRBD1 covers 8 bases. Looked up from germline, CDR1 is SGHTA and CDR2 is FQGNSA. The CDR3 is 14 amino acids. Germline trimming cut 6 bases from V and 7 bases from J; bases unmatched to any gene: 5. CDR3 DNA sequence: TGTGCCAGCAGTTGGACAGGGTACAATTCACCCCTCCACTTT. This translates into CASSWTGYNSPLHF.

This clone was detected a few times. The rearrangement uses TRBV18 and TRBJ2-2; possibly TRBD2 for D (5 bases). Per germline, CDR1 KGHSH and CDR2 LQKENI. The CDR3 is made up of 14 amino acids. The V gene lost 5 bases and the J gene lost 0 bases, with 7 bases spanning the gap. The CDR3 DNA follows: TGTGCCAGCTCAGGAGGCGCGAACACCGGGGAGCTGTTTTTT. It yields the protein CASSGGANTGELFF.

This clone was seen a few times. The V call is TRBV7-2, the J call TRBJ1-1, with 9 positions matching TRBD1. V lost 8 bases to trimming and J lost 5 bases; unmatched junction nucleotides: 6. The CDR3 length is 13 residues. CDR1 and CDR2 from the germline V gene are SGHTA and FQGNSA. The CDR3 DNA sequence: TGTGCCAGCTTCCAGACAGGGGGGACTGAAGCTTTCTTT. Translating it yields CASFQTGGTEAFF. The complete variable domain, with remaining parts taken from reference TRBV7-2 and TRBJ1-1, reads GAGVSQSPSNKVTEKGKDVELRCDPISGHTALYWYRQSLGQGLEFLIYFQGNSAPDKSGLPSDRFSAERTGGSVSTLTIQRTQQEDSAVYLCASFQTGGTEAFFGQGTRLTVV.

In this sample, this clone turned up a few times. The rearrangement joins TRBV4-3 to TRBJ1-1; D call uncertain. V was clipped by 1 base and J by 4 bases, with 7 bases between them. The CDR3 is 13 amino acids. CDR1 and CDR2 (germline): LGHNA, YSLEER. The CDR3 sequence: CASSQGQPTEAFF. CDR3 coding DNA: TGCGCCAGCAGCCAAGGACAACCCACTGAAGCTTTCTTT.

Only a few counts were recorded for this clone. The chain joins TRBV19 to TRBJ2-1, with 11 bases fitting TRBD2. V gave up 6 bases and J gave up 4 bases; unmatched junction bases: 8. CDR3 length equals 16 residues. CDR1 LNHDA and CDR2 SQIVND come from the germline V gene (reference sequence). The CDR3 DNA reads TGTGCCAGTAGCGGCTACCTAGCGGGGGGATACAATGAGCAGTTCTTC. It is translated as CASSGYLAGGYNEQFF. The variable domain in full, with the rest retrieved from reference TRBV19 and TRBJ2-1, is DGGITQSPKYLFRKEGQNVTLSCEQNLNHDAMYWYRQDPGQGLRLIYYSQIVNDFQKGDIAEGYSVSREKKESFPLTVTSAQKNPTAFYLCASSGYLAGGYNEQFFGPGTRLTVL.